This TCR beta chain was obtained from a study of blood T cell repertoires in COVID-19 (TCRdb year 2020). As for the study more broadly: Samples covering the acute and convalescent phases of COVID-19 were provided by collaborators in the United States, Italy and Spain. The material from the prospective study consisted of cDNA or gDNA derived from T cells, B-cell-depleted T cells, or PBMCs. The dataset comprised deeply sampled blood TCRbeta repertoires from subjects exposed to, actively infected with, or recovered from COVID-19. The repertoires were made available in a free public database intended to serve as a resource for research on the immune response to SARS-CoV-2. Samples came from the ongoing ImmuneRACE study (first 160 participants) plus 1,254 subjects from 6 global collaborators. Sample metadata almost always included a de-identified subject ID, COVID-19 status, age in years and sex. HLA class I and class II types, where available, came from metadata supplied by the sample provider rather than from assay-based typing.

As concerns this clone: Its antigen specificity is not known. Per-base qualities were not stored, and no clone one base away is much larger.

The collaborating institutions used their own protocols to collect whole blood in K2EDTA tubes. For TCRbeta analysis, collaborators shipped samples as frozen whole blood, isolated PBMCs, or DNA extracted from either of those sample types. TCRbeta CDR3 regions were amplified from genomic DNA using the immunoSEQ Assay, a bias-controlled multiplex PCR. For the original study's pipeline: Within the assay, amplification of reference gene primers was used to estimate how many nucleated cells each sample contained. To quantify the absolute abundance of each unique TCRbeta CDR3 rearrangement, sequence reads were collapsed and filtered. For each sample, productive Simpson clonality was calculated as the square root of Simpson's diversity index over productive rearrangements. The immuneACCESS repertoire file appears here via TCRdb, limited to in-frame rearrangements. These files lack a portion of the clones; in checked studies, under half of the deficit traces to unresolved V genes, and the cause of the others is not known. V, J and clone size are taken as reported in that table, and D and trimming were inferred from the DNA itself. Present in this sample are roughly 50,000 clones, roughly 80% of which were seen just once. The ten top clones hold about 7% of the sample.

What the authors observed across the whole study: Clinical and demographic metadata were provided uncurated, with the amount varying by source and participant.

The CDR3 has 14 amino acids, counting the end cysteine and phenylalanine. Only CDR3 DNA remains: 42 bases, in frame from the first base. For CDR1 and CDR2, the germline V gene lists KGHSH and LQKENI. The junction shows trimming of 6 bases on V and 2 bases on J, plus 13 bases between the germline ends. Recombination linked TRBV18 to TRBJ1-1; the D segment could be TRBD1, given 5 matching bases. The TCR originated in a man aged 40-49 years with acute or convalescent COVID-19. What was sequenced was peripheral blood. This receptor has the CDR3 CASSSDQGNTEAFF. The bases are TGTGCCAGCTCCTCAGACCAGGGCAACACTGAAGCTTTCTTT.